One sample yielded the 26 T cell receptor beta chains listed below, sequenced in a study of blood T cell repertoires in COVID-19. Here immunoSEQ multiplex PCR was the method, and the copy in TCRdb shows in-frame clones only, minus some. In the table there are around 480,000 clones, more than 70% of which are singletons. The sequenced sample was peripheral blood. These receptors all stem from a woman aged 50 to 60 with COVID-19, enrolled during active disease.

The CDR3 reads CASTPPGRVDTEAFF. The CDR3 DNA reads as TGTGCCAGCACCCCACCAGGCAGGGTGGACACTGAAGCTTTCTTT. The V and J genes are TRBV6-5 and TRBJ1-1; D is perhaps TRBD1 (5 bases). The CDR3 covers 15 residues. The germline V gene has CDR1 MNHEY and CDR2 SVGAGI. Trimming left V 7 bases short and J 3 bases short, with 18 bases between.

J is TRBJ1-4 and V is TRBV5-1; 12 positions match TRBD1. J gave up 7 bases and V 0 bases, and 7 bases lay outside the gene matches. The CDR3 is made up of 17 amino acids. Germline V gives CDR1 SGHRS, CDR2 YFSETQ. The CDR3 is CASSLGGTGGAAEKLFF. The CDR3 DNA is TGCGCCAGCAGCTTGGGAGGGACAGGGGGCGCAGCTGAAAAACTGTTTTTT.

This chain uses TRBV27 with TRBJ2-3; D perhaps matches TRBD1 (5 bases). The CDR3 loop spans 16 amino acids. The germline gives CDR1 MNHEY, CDR2 SMNVEV (reference sequence). Trimming removed 2 bases from V and 0 bases from J, with 12 bases in between. The CDR3 sequence: CASSLETGYSTDTQYF. CDR3 DNA sequence: TGTGCCAGCAGTTTAGAAACAGGATATAGCACAGATACGCAGTATTTT.

This chain links TRBV14 with TRBJ1-1; 7 nucleotides align to TRBD1. Trimming at V came to 4 bases and at J to 2 bases, leaving 7 bases not matched to a gene. This CDR3 contains 15 residues. From germline, CDR1 is SGHDN and CDR2 FVKESK. The CDR3 loop is CASSPTTGINTEAFF. CDR3 nucleotide sequence: TGTGCCAGCAGCCCCACGACAGGGATCAACACTGAAGCTTTCTTT.

V usage is TRBV20-1 and J usage is TRBJ2-3; 10 bases are a match to TRBD2. Germline V gene data show CDR1 as DFQATT and CDR2 as SNEGSKA (reference sequence). Trimming took 3 bases from V and 2 from J; bases not matched to a gene: 11. The CDR3 is made up of 17 amino acids. The CDR3 spells CSASRTSGTVATDTQYF. For the CDR3, the DNA is TGCAGTGCTAGTCGGACTAGCGGAACGGTGGCCACAGATACGCAGTATTTT.

This clone has a single count. The chain recombines TRBV4-2 with TRBJ2-7; D is possibly TRBD2 (5 bases). The germline V gene has CDR1 LGHNA and CDR2 YNFKEQ. The CDR3 covers 23 residues. Trimming removed 1 base at V and 9 bases at J, with 43 bases between. CDR3 sequence (DNA): TGTGCCAGCAGCCAAGGTCGGGGAAACCCCTCTTACTTTACGGAATGGGAATTGAGCGGGCAGTACTTC. Encoded protein: CASSQGRGNPSYFTEWELSGQYF.

This clone was picked up a small number of times. The V and J genes are TRBV19 and TRBJ2-7, with a weak D call TRBD2 (6 bases). The CDR3 extends over 15 amino acids. Germline V gives CDR1 LNHDA, CDR2 SQIVND (reference sequence). Trimming left V 10 bases short and J 4 bases short, with 23 bases between. As DNA, the CDR3 is TGTGCCACGCCTATGAGCGTGGGGACTCCTTACGAGCAGTACTTC. This encodes CATPMSVGTPYEQYF.

The chain has TRBV7-9 and TRBJ1-1; 7 bases are a match to TRBD1. After removal of 5 bases from V and 8 bases from J, the junction contained 5 bases not matched to a gene. The V gene's germline CDR1 is SEHNR and CDR2 FQNEAQ (reference sequence). This CDR3 contains 12 residues. CDR3: CASSHRGVEAFF. The CDR3 DNA follows: TGTGCCAGCAGCCACAGGGGAGTGGAAGCTTTCTTT.

This clone was recorded only once. This chain joins TRBV11-2 and TRBJ2-7, with 8 nucleotides matching TRBD1. Germline values: CDR1 SGHAT, CDR2 FQNNGV. The CDR3 runs 16 residues. The ends lost 4 bases at V and 3 bases at J; junction bases unmatched: 11. The CDR3 region is CASSYETWDRSYEQYF. In DNA, the CDR3 is TGTGCCAGCAGCTACGAGACCTGGGACAGGAGCTACGAGCAGTACTTC.

This clone was recorded once. The V gene is TRBV15, the J gene TRBJ1-4, with D possibly matching TRBD1 (6 bases). The germline V gene has CDR1 LNHNV and CDR2 YYDKDF (reference sequence). Trimming shortened V by 1 base and J by 7 bases, and 16 bases separated the two germline ends. The CDR3 consists of 16 residues. The DNA of the CDR3 is TGTGCCACCAGCAGAGTAAGGGCGTTCAGGGGTGAAAAACTGTTTTTT. It translates to CATSRVRAFRGEKLFF. Together with reference TRBV15 and TRBJ1-4, the CDR3 gives the full variable domain: DAMVIQNPRYQVTQFGKPVTLSCSQTLNHNVMYWYQQKSSQAPKLLFHYYDKDFNNEADTPDNFQSRRPNTSFCFLDIRSPGLGDTAMYLCATSRVRAFRGEKLFFGSGTQLSVL.

The chain has TRBV5-1 and TRBJ1-3, with D maybe TRBD1 (6 bases). CDR1 and CDR2 from the germline V gene are SGHRS and YFSETQ. The CDR3 runs to 13 residues. The V end lost 4 bases, the J end lost 3 bases, and 8 bases lay between the germline ends. The CDR3 region has the DNA TGCGCCAGCAGCGCAGGGGTTGGAAACACCATATATTTT. Translation: CASSAGVGNTIYF.

The chain combines TRBV3-1 (or the pseudogene TRBV3-2) with TRBJ2-1; D might be TRBD2 (7 bases). The CDR3 runs 16 residues. The ends were cut back, 1 base at V and 8 bases at J, with 18 bases in the middle. The germline gives CDR1 LGHDT, CDR2 YNNKEL (reference sequence). The CDR3 DNA is TGTGCCAGCAGCCAAGCCGGGGGGCCGCAGATGGATGAGCAGTTCTTC. This sequence encodes CASSQAGGPQMDEQFF.

The V gene is TRBV27, the J gene TRBJ2-2; 7 nucleotides match TRBD1. Germline V CDR1 and CDR2: MNHEY, SMNVEV (reference sequence). The CDR3 loop spans 18 amino acids. The trim removed 6 bases at V and 6 bases at J, leaving 19 bases unmatched. The CDR3 region is CASRAGFWQGDYAGELFF. The CDR3 bases are TGTGCCAGCAGAGCTGGTTTCTGGCAGGGGGATTACGCCGGGGAGCTGTTTTTT.

This chain joins TRBV13 and TRBJ1-1; 8 positions match TRBD1. This CDR3 has 14 residues. V was pared by 6 bases and J by 4 bases, with 7 bases of the junction left unmatched. Germline CDR1 reads PRHDT; CDR2 reads FYEKMQ (reference sequence). CDR3 sequence reads: CASRPNGQGTEAFF. DNA for the CDR3: TGTGCCAGCAGGCCTAACGGACAGGGCACTGAAGCTTTCTTT.

V usage is TRBV14 and J usage is TRBJ1-1; D perhaps matches TRBD1 (6 bases). V was shortened by 2 bases and J by 1 base, with 11 bases between the two germline ends. The CDR3 runs 15 residues. Germline V gene data show CDR1 as SGHDN and CDR2 as FVKESK. The CDR3 DNA reads as TGTGCCAGCAGCCAATTGGACAGATCGAACACTGAAGCTTTCTTT. Translating it yields CASSQLDRSNTEAFF.

The chain has TRBV18 and TRBJ1-4, with D hard to call. CDR1 and CDR2 from the germline V gene are KGHSH and LQKENI. The germline V and J ends were trimmed by 3 bases and 5 bases, with 4 bases remaining between them. The CDR3 length is 12 residues. CDR3 bases: TGTGCCAGCTCACCGAGGAATGAAAAACTGTTTTTT. The encoded protein is CASSPRNEKLFF.

The chain combines TRBV2 with TRBJ2-7, with TRBD1 identical over 10 bases. Unmatched junction bases numbered 13, after V lost 6 bases and J lost 8 bases. CDR1 and CDR2 (germline): SNHLY, FYNNEI. The CDR3 sequence is 15 residues long. CDR3 DNA: TGTGCCAGCAGGGGGACAGGGGATTGGTCCCTTCAGCAGTACTTC. This encodes CASRGTGDWSLQQYF.

The CDR3 region is CASSLSGGSYNEQFF. The DNA for the CDR3 is TGTGCCAGTAGCCTTAGCGGGGGCTCCTACAATGAGCAGTTCTTC. This chain links TRBV19 with TRBJ2-1, with 9 bases matching TRBD2. CDR1 and CDR2 from the germline V gene are LNHDA and SQIVND (reference sequence). This CDR3 has 15 residues. V dropped 6 bases and J dropped 0; count of bases not matched to a gene: 3. The complete variable domain, with remaining parts taken from reference TRBV19 and TRBJ2-1, reads DGGITQSPKYLFRKEGQNVTLSCEQNLNHDAMYWYRQDPGQGLRLIYYSQIVNDFQKGDIAEGYSVSREKKESFPLTVTSAQKNPTAFYLCASSLSGGSYNEQFFGPGTRLTVL.

V is TRBV30 and J is TRBJ1-1; D is perhaps TRBD1 (6 bases). V gave up 1 base and J gave up 8 bases, with 17 bases separating them. The CDR3 consists of 14 residues. The germline V gene encodes CDR1 GTSNPN and CDR2 SVGIG (reference sequence). The CDR3 region is CAWSEGDAGVEAFF. The CDR3 DNA reads TGTGCCTGGAGTGAAGGGGATGCAGGGGTCGAAGCTTTCTTT.

The chain has TRBV19 and TRBJ1-2; D perhaps matches TRBD1 (6 bases). The germline V gene has CDR1 LNHDA and CDR2 SQIVND (reference sequence). The V and J ends lost 7 bases and 2 bases respectively, with 17 bases between them. The CDR3 loop spans 15 amino acids. The CDR3 DNA is TGTGCCAGTACCACGCGCTGGGGGGGCAACTATGGCTACACCTTC. Protein sequence: CASTTRWGGNYGYTF.

J is TRBJ1-1 and V is TRBV2; 7 bases are a match to TRBD1. Germline V lookup: CDR1 SNHLY, CDR2 FYNNEI. Germline trimming cut 4 bases from V and 1 base from J; bases unmatched to any gene: 3. The CDR3 runs 14 residues. As DNA, the CDR3 is TGTGCCAGCAGTGCGGGACAGAAGAACACTGAAGCTTTCTTT. Its protein is CASSAGQKNTEAFF.

This chain uses TRBV7-2 with TRBJ2-3; D not resolved. Germline V gene lookup returns CDR1 SGHTA and CDR2 FQGNSA. This CDR3 is built from 13 residues. Trimming removed 3 bases from V and 5 bases from J, with 9 bases in between. CDR3 sequence (DNA): TGTGCCAGCAGCTTGGGCCAGAGAGATACGCAGTATTTT. Its translation is CASSLGQRDTQYF.

CDR3 sequence (DNA): TGCGCCAGCAGCCAACCGCCGGGCAGGGGGGACTATGGCTACACCTTC. Amino acids: CASSQPPGRGDYGYTF. The chain has TRBV4-1 and TRBJ1-2, with 7 bases identical to TRBD1. Germline CDR1 reads MGHRA; CDR2 reads YSYEKL. The CDR3 runs to 16 residues. The ends lost 2 bases at V and 3 bases at J; junction bases unmatched: 9.

V gene TRBV3-1 (or the pseudogene TRBV3-2) combines with J gene TRBJ2-3; TRBD2 matches at 10 bases. V lost 4 bases, J lost 2 bases, and 6 bases stayed unmatched. CDR3 size: 16 residues. CDR1 and CDR2 (germline): LGHDT, YNNKEL (reference sequence). DNA of the CDR3: TGTGCCAGCAGCCGTACGAGCGGGGGGGCCACAGATACGCAGTATTTT. Protein sequence: CASSRTSGGATDTQYF.

The chain has TRBV5-8 and TRBJ2-3; 9 nucleotides align to TRBD2. Germline CDR1 is SGHTS and CDR2 is YDEGEE. This CDR3 region has 16 residues. The V and J ends lost 4 bases and 6 bases, in that order; junction bases with no gene match: 12. CDR3 in DNA: TGTGCCAGCAGCCAAGGAGGGCGGGGGGGAGTGGATACGCAGTATTTT. Translated, it gives CASSQGGRGGVDTQYF.

The chain combines TRBV6-5 with TRBJ1-1, with D tentatively TRBD1 (5 bases). V was clipped by 10 bases and J by 11 bases, with 20 bases between them. The CDR3 consists of 12 residues. The germline CDR1 and CDR2 sequences are MNHEY and SVGAGI. The CDR3 nucleotides are TGTGCCACCTCCACTCAGGGTATAGGGGCTTTCTTT. This codes for CATSTQGIGAFF.